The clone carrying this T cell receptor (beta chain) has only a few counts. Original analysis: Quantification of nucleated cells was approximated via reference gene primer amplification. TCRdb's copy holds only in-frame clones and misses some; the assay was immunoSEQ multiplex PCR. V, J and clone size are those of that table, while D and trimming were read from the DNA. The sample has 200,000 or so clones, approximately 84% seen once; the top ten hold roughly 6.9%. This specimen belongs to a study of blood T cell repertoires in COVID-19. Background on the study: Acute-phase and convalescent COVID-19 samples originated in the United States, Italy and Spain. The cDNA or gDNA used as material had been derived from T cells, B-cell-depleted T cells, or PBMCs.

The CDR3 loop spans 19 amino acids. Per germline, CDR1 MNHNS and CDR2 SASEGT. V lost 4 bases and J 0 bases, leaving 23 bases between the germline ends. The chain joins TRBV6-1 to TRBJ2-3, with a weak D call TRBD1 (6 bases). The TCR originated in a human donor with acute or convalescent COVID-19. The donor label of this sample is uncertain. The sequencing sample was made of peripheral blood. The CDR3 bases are TGTGCCAGCAGTGGACAGGAGCTAGTATATTCTACTAGCACAGATACGCAGTATTTT. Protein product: CASSGQELVYSTSTDTQYF.